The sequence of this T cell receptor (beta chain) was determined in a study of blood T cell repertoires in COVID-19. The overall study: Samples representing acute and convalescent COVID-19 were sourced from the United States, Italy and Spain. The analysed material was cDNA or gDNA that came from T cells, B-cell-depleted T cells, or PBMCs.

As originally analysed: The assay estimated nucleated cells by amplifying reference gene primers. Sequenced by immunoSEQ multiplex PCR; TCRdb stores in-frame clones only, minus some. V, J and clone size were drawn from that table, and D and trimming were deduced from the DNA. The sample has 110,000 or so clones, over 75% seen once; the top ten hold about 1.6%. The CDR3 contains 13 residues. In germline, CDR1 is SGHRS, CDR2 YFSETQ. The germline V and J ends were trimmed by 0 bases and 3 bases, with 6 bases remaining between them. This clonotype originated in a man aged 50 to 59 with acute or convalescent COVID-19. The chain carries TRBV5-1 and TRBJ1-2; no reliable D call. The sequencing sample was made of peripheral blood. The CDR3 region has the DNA TGCGCCAGCAGCTTGGTAGGAGACTATGGCTACACCTTC. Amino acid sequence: CASSLVGDYGYTF.